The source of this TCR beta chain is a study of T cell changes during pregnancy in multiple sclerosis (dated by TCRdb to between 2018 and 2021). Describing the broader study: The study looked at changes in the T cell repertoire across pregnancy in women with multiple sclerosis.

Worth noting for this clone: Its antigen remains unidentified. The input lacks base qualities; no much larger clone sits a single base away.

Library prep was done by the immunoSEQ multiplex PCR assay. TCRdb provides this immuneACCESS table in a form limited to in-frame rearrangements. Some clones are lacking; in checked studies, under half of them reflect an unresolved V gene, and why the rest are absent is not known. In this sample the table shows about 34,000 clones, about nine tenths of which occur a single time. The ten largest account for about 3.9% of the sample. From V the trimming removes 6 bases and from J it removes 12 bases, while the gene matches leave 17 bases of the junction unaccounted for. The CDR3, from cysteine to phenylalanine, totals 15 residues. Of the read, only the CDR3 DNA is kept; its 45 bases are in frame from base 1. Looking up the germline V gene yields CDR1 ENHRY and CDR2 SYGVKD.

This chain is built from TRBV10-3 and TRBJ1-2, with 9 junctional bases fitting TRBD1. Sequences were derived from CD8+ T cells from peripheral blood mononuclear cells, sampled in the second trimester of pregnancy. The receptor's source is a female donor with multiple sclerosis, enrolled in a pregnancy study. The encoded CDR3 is CAISDHIPGTGLHTF. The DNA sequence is TGTGCCATCAGCGATCACATCCCCGGGACAGGGTTGCACACCTTC.